What follows is one T cell receptor (beta chain) and its context. Per the study methods: Amplification of reference gene primers was used by the study to estimate nucleated cell counts. Assay: immunoSEQ multiplex PCR; the TCRdb copy retains only in-frame clones and omits some. The V and J calls and clone size are taken from that table; D and trimming were inferred from the DNA. Of about 130,000 clones detected, around 90% appear once; the ten largest clones hold 4% to 5%. The data were taken from a study of blood T cell repertoires in COVID-19. The overall study: Sources were T cells, B-cell-depleted T cells, or PBMCs; the material itself was cDNA or gDNA.

Trimming cost V 1 base and J 3 bases; bases outside gene matches: 5. Germline V lookup: CDR1 LGHDT, CDR2 YNNKEL (reference sequence). The CDR3 consists of 16 residues. During active infection, Seattle patients enrolled and were then monitored through disease. The sequence was collected from a man aged 55 to 70 with COVID-19, enrolled during active disease. The rearrangement links TRBV3-1 (or the pseudogene TRBV3-2) to TRBJ2-3, with 9 positions matching TRBD2. The material sequenced was peripheral blood. The CDR3 nucleotides read TGTGCCAGCAGCCAAGGGGTGACTAGCGGAACAGATACGCAGTATTTT. Translation: CASSQGVTSGTDTQYF.